The clone carrying this T cell receptor (beta chain) has only one observation. What it recognizes is unknown. The CDR3 is 17 amino acids. From germline, CDR1 is MDHEN and CDR2 SYDVKM. The V gene end was trimmed by 6 bases and the J gene end by 3 bases; junction bases not matched to a gene: 10. The sample comes from a study of Ad26.COV2.S vaccination and SARS-CoV-2 variants. The wider study: Recipients of Ad26.COV2.S got it intramuscularly, once or twice 56 days apart. Study-wide points: Assessments of TCR breadth and depth may have underestimated the total T cell responses.

Method: immunoSEQ multiplex PCR; TCRdb's copy keeps in-frame clones and lacks some. The sample includes fewer than 500,000 clones, approximately 89% of them seen just once. The treatment denotes: 15 to 20 received Ad26.COV2.S at low or high dose, single or two shots; about 5 received placebo; per-sample allocation not given. Sampling was done on day 63 after the first vaccine or placebo injection. Donation was by an adult aged 18-55 years who was in Boston. The V and J genes are TRBV28 and TRBJ1-6; 8 positions match TRBD1. The receptor comes from a person aged 18-60 years who received the Ad26.COV2.S COVID-19 vaccine or a placebo. The sequenced sample was peripheral blood, obtained in a trial of Ad26.COV2.S vaccine versus placebo. This CDR3 reads CASSSVTGTGYNSPLHF. The CDR3 DNA reads as TGTGCCAGCAGCTCCGTGACAGGGACAGGCTATAATTCACCCCTCCACTTT.